These 31 T cell receptor beta chains were all obtained from the same sample, sequenced in a study of blood T cell repertoires in COVID-19. The method was immunoSEQ multiplex PCR; TCRdb's version includes in-frame clones alone and lacks a portion of them. The sample lists some 670,000 clones, approximately 90% occurring once. The sequenced material came from peripheral blood. The source of these receptors is a woman between 18 and 30 years old with acute or convalescent COVID-19.

This clone was recorded once. The chain carries TRBV2 and TRBJ2-7; D is perhaps TRBD1 (7 bases). Per the germline V gene, CDR1 is SNHLY and CDR2 is FYNNEI. The CDR3 runs 12 residues. Trimming took 8 bases from V and 3 from J, leaving 11 bases between them. The CDR3 sequence: CASGGTDYEQYF. The CDR3 region has the DNA TGTGCCAGCGGAGGGACAGACTACGAGCAGTACTTC.

The rearrangement uses TRBV4-1 and TRBJ1-3; D gene unclear. Trimming cost V 1 base and J 0 bases, with 7 bases left between them. The CDR3 totals 15 residues. Germline V gene data show CDR1 as MGHRA and CDR2 as YSYEKL. The CDR3 spells CASSQGFSSGNTIYF. The CDR3 DNA is TGCGCCAGCAGCCAAGGATTCAGCTCTGGAAACACCATATATTTT.

The chain couples TRBV6-2 or TRBV6-3 to TRBJ2-1, with 9 bases aligning to TRBD2. The CDR3 runs 14 residues. Germline lookup yields CDR1 MNHEY and CDR2 SVGEGT. The trim removed 4 bases at V and 5 bases at J, leaving 3 bases unmatched. CDR3 in DNA: TGTGCCAGCAGTTTAGCGGGGGCCCACAATGAGCAGTTCTTC. It yields the protein CASSLAGAHNEQFF.

The chain is built from TRBV7-3 and TRBJ2-1; 8 bases match TRBD2. Germline CDR1 reads SGHTA; CDR2 reads FQGTGA. Losses at the gene ends were 5 bases for V and 5 bases for J; bases not matched to a gene: 8. CDR3 length: 15 residues. CDR3 coding DNA: TGTGCCAGCAGCCAGGGACTAGGGGCCAACAATGAGCAGTTCTTC. This codes for CASSQGLGANNEQFF.

The rearrangement links TRBV5-5 to TRBJ2-7; 10 bases line up with TRBD1. CDR3 length: 16 amino acids. V dropped 4 bases and J dropped 0; count of bases not matched to a gene: 7. Germline CDR1 SGHKS, CDR2 YYEKEE (reference sequence). The CDR3 loop is CASSATGGAVSYEQYF. The CDR3 DNA reads as TGTGCCAGCAGCGCGACAGGGGGCGCCGTCTCCTACGAGCAGTACTTC. Using reference TRBV5-5 and TRBJ2-7 for the parts outside the CDR3, the full variable domain is DAGVTQSPTHLIKTRGQQVTLRCSPISGHKSVSWYQQVLGQGPQFIFQYYEKEERGRGNFPDRFSARQFPNYSSELNVNALLLGDSALYLCASSATGGAVSYEQYFGPGTRLTVT.

V gene TRBV6-5 combines with J gene TRBJ2-7; D may be TRBD2 (5 bases). CDR1 is MNHEY and CDR2 is SVGAGI in the germline V gene. The ends were cut back, 6 bases at V and 2 bases at J, with 14 bases in the middle. The CDR3 sequence is 14 residues long. In nucleotides, the CDR3 is TGTGCCAGCAGCGTAAACATGGAGGCCTACGAGCAGTACTTC. Its protein product is CASSVNMEAYEQYF.

The J gene is TRBJ2-2, the V gene TRBV2; TRBD2 agrees at 12 bases. This CDR3 has 16 amino acids. J was trimmed by 1 base and V by 7 bases; bases with no gene match: 4. Germline V lookup: CDR1 SNHLY, CDR2 FYNNEI. The CDR3 sequence is CASTSGGVGNTGELFF. CDR3 nucleotide sequence: TGTGCCAGCACTAGCGGGGGGGTCGGGAACACCGGGGAGCTGTTTTTT.

The chain links TRBV9 to TRBJ2-7, with a weak D call TRBD1 (5 bases). This CDR3 contains 15 residues. CDR1 and CDR2 from the germline V gene are SGDLS and YYNGEE. The germline V and J ends were trimmed by 0 bases and 5 bases, with 15 bases remaining between them. CDR3 nucleotides: TGTGCCAGCAGCGTAGCTGGTGGGGCACGAAACGAGCAGTACTTC. Protein product: CASSVAGGARNEQYF.

V usage is TRBV6-5 and J usage is TRBJ1-6; D uncertain. The CDR3 extends over 15 amino acids. In germline, CDR1 is MNHEY, CDR2 SVGAGI. Trimming stripped 5 bases from V and 7 bases from J, with 15 bases between. CDR3 region: CASSINRDRNSPLHF. CDR3 coding DNA: TGTGCCAGCAGTATAAATAGAGATCGAAATTCACCCCTCCACTTT.

The rearrangement links TRBV25-1 to TRBJ1-1; D remains unclear. From germline, CDR1 is MGHDK and CDR2 SYGVNS. Trimming shortened V by 1 base and J by 2 bases, and 8 bases separated the two germline ends. This CDR3 spans 14 amino acids. The CDR3 DNA sequence: TGTGCCAGCAGTGAATCTAGCACCAACACTGAAGCTTTCTTT. This sequence encodes CASSESSTNTEAFF. Full variable domain (remainder filled in from reference TRBV25-1 and TRBJ1-1): EADIYQTPRYLVIGTGKKITLECSQTMGHDKMYWYQQDPGMELHLIHYSYGVNSTEKGDLSSESTVSRIRTEHFPLTLESARPSHTSQYLCASSESSTNTEAFFGQGTRLTVV.

V and J are TRBV5-4 and TRBJ2-2; TRBD2 agrees at 7 bases. Germline V gives CDR1 SGHNT, CDR2 YYREEE (reference sequence). The V and J ends lost 4 bases and 2 bases, in that order; junction bases with no gene match: 5. There are 15 residues in the CDR3. The DNA for the CDR3 is TGTGCCAGCAGCCAAGGGAGGGTTAACACCGGGGAGCTGTTTTTT. It encodes CASSQGRVNTGELFF.

This clone was picked up one time. This CDR3 is also generated by other DNA sequences in the sample. This rearrangement joins TRBV9 to TRBJ2-5; 8 bases align to TRBD1. Trimming cost V 3 bases and J 3 bases; bases outside gene matches: 4. CDR1 and CDR2 from the germline V gene are SGDLS and YYNGEE. This CDR3 spans 14 amino acids. The CDR3, as DNA: TGTGCCAGCAGCGCTGCGACAGGGGAAGAGACCCAGTACTTC. Encoded protein: CASSAATGEETQYF.

The chain carries TRBV9 and TRBJ1-1; possible D gene TRBD1, 5 bases. This CDR3 is built from 15 residues. V shed 0 bases and J shed 3 bases, with 12 bases lying between them. Germline loops: CDR1 SGDLS, CDR2 YYNGEE. The CDR3 nucleotides read TGTGCCAGCAGCGTAGGCGGGGGGGTGGACACTGAAGCTTTCTTT. It specifies CASSVGGGVDTEAFF.

The chain carries TRBV11-3 and TRBJ2-1; D unclear. CDR1 SGHNT and CDR2 YENEEA come from the germline V gene. Trimming took 5 bases from V and 0 from J, leaving 11 bases between them. CDR3 length: 15 amino acids. CDR3 amino acids: CASSRTVDSYNEQFF. In DNA, the CDR3 is TGTGCCAGCAGCCGCACAGTGGACTCCTACAATGAGCAGTTCTTC. Together with reference TRBV11-3 and TRBJ2-1, the CDR3 gives the full variable domain: EAGVVQSPRYKIIEKKQPVAFWCNPISGHNTLYWYLQNLGQGPELLIRYENEEAVDDSQLPKDRFSAERLKGVDSTLKIQPAELGDSAVYLCASSRTVDSYNEQFFGPGTRLTVL.

The chain joins TRBV2 to TRBJ2-7; D is perhaps TRBD2 (5 bases). CDR1 SNHLY and CDR2 FYNNEI come from the germline V gene. The length of the CDR3 is 11 residues. V was shortened by 8 bases and J by 7 bases, with 12 bases between the two germline ends. The CDR3 sequence is CASSGSWEQYF. CDR3 DNA: TGTGCCAGCTCGGGGAGTTGGGAGCAGTACTTC.

J is TRBJ1-2 and V is TRBV6-5; 10 bases match TRBD1. This CDR3 spans 16 amino acids. The germline V gene has CDR1 MNHEY and CDR2 SVGAGI. V dropped 1 base and J dropped 5; count of bases not matched to a gene: 7. CDR3 protein: CASSYFRTGGSYGYTF. The CDR3 nucleotides read TGTGCCAGCAGTTACTTCCGGACAGGGGGAAGTTATGGCTACACCTTC.

The chain recombines TRBV4-1 with TRBJ2-7, with 8 nucleotides matching TRBD2. The CDR3 loop spans 12 amino acids. The trim removed 4 bases at V and 4 bases at J, leaving 0 bases unmatched. From germline, CDR1 is MGHRA and CDR2 YSYEKL. The CDR3 reads CASSPGGYEQYF. Written as DNA, the CDR3 is TGCGCCAGCAGCCCGGGAGGGTACGAGCAGTACTTC.

V is TRBV9 and J is TRBJ1-2; TRBD1 aligns across 7 bases. CDR1 and CDR2 from the germline V gene are SGDLS and YYNGEE. The CDR3 sequence is 16 residues long. Germline trimming cut 4 bases from V and 4 bases from J; bases unmatched to any gene: 13. CDR3 DNA sequence: TGTGCCAGCAGCCCGAACACAGGGGCAGTAGGCTATGGCTACACCTTC. Translation: CASSPNTGAVGYGYTF.

This chain's CDR3 is CASSIATGGQGNQPQHF. The CDR3 bases are TGTGCCAGTAGTATAGCCACAGGGGGACAGGGGAATCAGCCCCAGCATTTT. V is TRBV19 and J is TRBJ1-5, with 10 bases that match TRBD1. V dropped 1 base and J dropped 4; count of bases not matched to a gene: 7. The CDR3 extends over 17 amino acids. Germline V gene data show CDR1 as LNHDA and CDR2 as SQIVND (reference sequence).

V is TRBV4-1 and J is TRBJ2-3; TRBD2 agrees at 9 bases. This CDR3 is 18 amino acids long. Germline trimming cut 0 bases from V and 1 base from J; bases unmatched to any gene: 8. From germline, CDR1 is MGHRA and CDR2 YSYEKL. The CDR3 loop is CASSQDGIGGGGTDTQYF. The CDR3 region has the DNA TGCGCCAGCAGCCAAGATGGTATCGGCGGGGGGGGCACAGATACGCAGTATTTT.

To note about this clone: Other nucleotide sequences in the sample specify the same CDR3. This chain links TRBV12-3 or TRBV12-4 with TRBJ1-1; D gene unclear. This CDR3 spans 12 amino acids. Trimming shortened V by 6 bases and J by 0 bases, and 5 bases separated the two germline ends. The CDR3 here is CASSLLNTEAFF. The CDR3, as DNA: TGTGCCAGCAGCCTACTGAACACTGAAGCTTTCTTT.

The chain couples TRBV6-5 to TRBJ2-1, with TRBD1 matching 7 bases. This CDR3 is 14 amino acids long. The V gene's germline CDR1 is MNHEY and CDR2 SVGAGI. With V trimmed by 5 bases and J by 1 base, 2 bases remained unmatched. CDR3 residues: CASSRQGSYNEQFF. The CDR3 DNA reads as TGTGCCAGCAGTCGACAGGGATCCTACAATGAGCAGTTCTTC.

The sample holds one count of this clone. The chain couples TRBV30 to TRBJ1-1, with 8 positions matching TRBD1. CDR3 length equals 15 residues. V shed 1 base and J 8 bases; nucleotides not matched to a gene: 12. Germline values: CDR1 GTSNPN, CDR2 SVGIG (reference sequence). CDR3: CAWSGYRGVEREAFF. CDR3 DNA sequence: TGTGCCTGGAGTGGTTACAGGGGGGTGGAGAGGGAAGCTTTCTTT.

This clone was recorded once. The gene calls are TRBV5-1 and TRBJ2-2; 10 bases map to TRBD1. The CDR3 covers 18 residues. CDR1 SGHRS and CDR2 YFSETQ come from the germline V gene. J gave up 4 bases and V 4 bases, and 13 bases lay outside the gene matches. CDR3 DNA sequence: TGCGCCAGCAGCCCGGGACAGGGGAGTATTTGGGGCACCGGGGAGCTGTTTTTT. It translates to CASSPGQGSIWGTGELFF.

V and J are TRBV27 and TRBJ1-4; D gene unclear. This CDR3 has 15 amino acids. CDR1 and CDR2 (germline): MNHEY, SMNVEV (reference sequence). Trimming took off 4 bases at V and 2 bases at J, with 11 bases between the two ends. In DNA, the CDR3 is TGTGCCAGCAGTTCCCTGATGCGGACTAATGAAAAACTGTTTTTT. It codes for CASSSLMRTNEKLFF.

V gene TRBV4-1 combines with J gene TRBJ2-1; weak D call: TRBD1 (5 bases). Between the trimmed V and J ends, which lost 1 base and 9 bases, there was a span of 13 bases. The CDR3 covers 14 residues. Germline V CDR1 and CDR2: MGHRA, YSYEKL. The CDR3 loop is CASSQVPVGAEQFF. The CDR3 nucleotides are TGCGCCAGCAGCCAAGTGCCCGTTGGGGCTGAGCAGTTCTTC.

The V gene is TRBV5-4, the J gene TRBJ2-3; TRBD1 might be the D (7 bases). Germline values: CDR1 SGHNT, CDR2 YYREEE (reference sequence). This CDR3 comprises 13 residues. Trimming stripped 3 bases from V and 3 bases from J, with 8 bases between. The CDR3 sequence: CASSSGGTDTQYF. In DNA form, the CDR3 reads TGTGCCAGCAGCTCAGGGGGGACAGATACGCAGTATTTT.

The chain is built from TRBV18 and TRBJ1-6, with a weak D call TRBD1 (5 bases). Germline V lookup: CDR1 KGHSH, CDR2 LQKENI. The V end was cut by 3 bases, the J end by 7 bases, with 13 bases between. The CDR3 has 15 amino acids. CDR3 protein: CASSPGQAWNSPLHF. CDR3 DNA sequence: TGTGCCAGCTCACCCGGACAAGCCTGGAATTCACCCCTCCACTTT.

The chain joins TRBV2 to TRBJ2-2; 7 bases agree with TRBD2. This CDR3 is 15 amino acids long. Trimming at V came to 6 bases and at J to 6 bases, leaving 10 bases not matched to a gene. Germline CDR1 is SNHLY and CDR2 is FYNNEI. The CDR3 loop reads CASRVSLAGAGELFF. CDR3 coding DNA: TGTGCCAGCAGGGTCTCCCTTGCGGGGGCCGGGGAGCTGTTTTTT.

V and J are TRBV9 and TRBJ2-2; 8 bases align to TRBD1. Germline V gene sequence: CDR1 SGDLS, CDR2 YYNGEE. The CDR3 extends over 17 amino acids. The V and J ends lost 1 base and 5 bases, in that order; junction bases with no gene match: 10. Written as DNA, the CDR3 is TGTGCCAGCAGCGTAACCCCCCCGAGACAGGGGACCGGGGAGCTGTTTTTT. Translating gives CASSVTPPRQGTGELFF.

The chain has TRBV11-2 and TRBJ1-1; TRBD1 matches 8 bases. Per germline, CDR1 SGHAT and CDR2 FQNNGV. The CDR3 loop spans 14 amino acids. With 4 bases clipped from V and 10 bases from J, the junction kept 11 bases outside the gene matches. CDR3 in amino acids: CASSSGGTGVVAFF. CDR3 bases: TGTGCCAGCAGCTCGGGCGGGACAGGAGTGGTAGCTTTCTTT.